The clone carrying this TCR beta chain was seen repeatedly, ten times or more. Its target is unknown. The record originates from a study of molecular identifiers for immune sequencing clone quantification. Study observations and caveats: Clones above 20 RNA copies contained over 97% of effector molecules but under 1% of naive ones.

A CD8+CD4-CCR7+CD45RA+ phenotype served as the sorting definition for naive CD8 T cells. Library preparation followed earlier protocols using designated TCR primers. TCRdb reprocessed the PCR reads via MiXCR and lists one record per CDR3 protein. The sample contains about 640,000 distinct CDR3 sequences, about 20% of which appear only once. The clonotype was recovered from a human donor in good health. Some libraries in this study had Jurkat cell RNA spiked in. Input material: naive CD8+ T cells from blood, with Jurkat cell RNA spiked in. Subset reported: FACS-sorted CD8+CD4-CCR7+CD45RA+ naive T cells.

The CDR3 loop is CASSQPLGHEQYF. In DNA, the CDR3 is TGCGCCAGCAGCCAACCTCTAGGGCACGAGCAGTACTTC. The chain joins TRBV4-1 to TRBJ2-7; no clear D. The V end lost 2 bases, the J end lost 5 bases, and 10 bases lay between the germline ends. The CDR3 consists of 13 residues. Germline CDR1 MGHRA, CDR2 YSYEKL.